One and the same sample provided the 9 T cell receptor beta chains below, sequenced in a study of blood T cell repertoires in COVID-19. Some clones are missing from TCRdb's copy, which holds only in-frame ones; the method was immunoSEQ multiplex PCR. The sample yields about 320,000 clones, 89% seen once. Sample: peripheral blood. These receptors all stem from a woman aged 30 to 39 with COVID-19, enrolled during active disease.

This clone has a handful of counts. The CDR3 reads CASSTSLGYTF. The CDR3 DNA sequence: TGTGCCAGCAGTACGAGTTTGGGCTACACCTTC. This chain links TRBV6-5 with TRBJ1-2, with D unclear. Germline V gene sequence: CDR1 MNHEY, CDR2 SVGAGI. The CDR3 consists of 11 residues. V lost 5 bases and J lost 8, with 9 bases in between.

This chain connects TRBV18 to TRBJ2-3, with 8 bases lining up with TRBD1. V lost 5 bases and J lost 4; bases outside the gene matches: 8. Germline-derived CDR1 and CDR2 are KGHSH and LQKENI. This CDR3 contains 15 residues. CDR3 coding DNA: TGTGCCAGCTCAACGGGACAGGCTCCCCCAGATACGCAGTATTTT. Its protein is CASSTGQAPPDTQYF. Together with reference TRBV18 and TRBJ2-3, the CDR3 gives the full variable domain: NAGVMQNPRHLVRRRGQEARLRCSPMKGHSHVYWYRQLPEEGLKFMVYLQKENIIDESGMPKERFSAEFPKEGPSILRIQQVVRGDSAAYFCASSTGQAPPDTQYFGPGTRLTVL.

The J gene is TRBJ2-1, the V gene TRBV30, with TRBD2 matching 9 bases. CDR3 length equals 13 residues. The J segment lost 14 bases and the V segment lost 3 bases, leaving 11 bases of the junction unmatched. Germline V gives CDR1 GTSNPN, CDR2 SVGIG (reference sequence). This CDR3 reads CAWSLGRGGREFF. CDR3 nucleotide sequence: TGTGCCTGGAGCTTAGGGCGGGGGGGAAGAGAGTTCTTC.

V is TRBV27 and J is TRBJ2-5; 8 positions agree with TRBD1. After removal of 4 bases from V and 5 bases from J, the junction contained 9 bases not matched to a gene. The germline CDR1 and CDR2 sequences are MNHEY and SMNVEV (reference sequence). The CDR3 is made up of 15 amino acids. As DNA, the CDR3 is TGTGCCAGCAGTTGGGGCAGGGGGCGCGGGGAGACCCAGTACTTC. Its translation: CASSWGRGRGETQYF.

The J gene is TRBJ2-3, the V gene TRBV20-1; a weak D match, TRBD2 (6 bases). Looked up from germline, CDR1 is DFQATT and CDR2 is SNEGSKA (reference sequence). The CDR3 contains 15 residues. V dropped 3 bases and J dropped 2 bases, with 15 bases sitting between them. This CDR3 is CSASSFAGLTDTQYF. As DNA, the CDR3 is TGCAGTGCTAGTTCCTTCGCGGGGCTCACAGATACGCAGTATTTT.

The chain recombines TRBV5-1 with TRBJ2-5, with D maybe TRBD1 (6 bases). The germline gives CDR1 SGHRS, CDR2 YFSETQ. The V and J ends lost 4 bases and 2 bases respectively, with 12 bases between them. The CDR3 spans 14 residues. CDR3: CASSISGTQETQYF. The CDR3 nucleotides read TGCGCCAGCAGCATATCCGGGACACAAGAGACCCAGTACTTC.

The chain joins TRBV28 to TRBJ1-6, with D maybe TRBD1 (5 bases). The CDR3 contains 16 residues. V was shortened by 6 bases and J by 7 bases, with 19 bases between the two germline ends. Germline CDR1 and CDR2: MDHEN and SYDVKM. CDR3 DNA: TGTGCCAGCAGCCCCCCGGTGGGGCAGGGCAATTCACCCCTCCACTTT. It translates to CASSPPVGQGNSPLHF.

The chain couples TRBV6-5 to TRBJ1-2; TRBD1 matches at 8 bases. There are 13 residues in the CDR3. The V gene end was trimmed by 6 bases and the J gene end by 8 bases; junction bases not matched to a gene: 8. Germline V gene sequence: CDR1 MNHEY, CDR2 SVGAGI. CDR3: CASRITGGWGYTF. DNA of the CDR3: TGTGCCAGCAGAATTACAGGGGGTTGGGGCTACACCTTC.

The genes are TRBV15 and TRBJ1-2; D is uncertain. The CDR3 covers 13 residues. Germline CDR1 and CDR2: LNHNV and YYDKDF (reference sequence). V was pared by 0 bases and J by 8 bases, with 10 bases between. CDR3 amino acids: CATSRDWSGGYTF. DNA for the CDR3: TGTGCCACCAGCAGAGATTGGTCCGGGGGCTACACCTTC.